This T cell receptor beta chain was profiled in a study of blood T cell repertoires in COVID-19 (dated by TCRdb to the early 2020s). Notes on the research overall: Samples from collaborators originated in the United States, Italy and Spain and spanned both the acute and convalescent phases of COVID-19. A de-identified subject ID, COVID-19 status, age in years and sex were almost always included in the sample metadata. Deeply sampled blood TCRbeta repertoires from subjects exposed to, actively infected with, or recovered from COVID-19 were included in the dataset. Where available, HLA class I and class II types were taken from metadata supplied by the sample provider and were not determined by assay-based typing. Samples were obtained from the ongoing ImmuneRACE study (first 160 participants) and from over 1,000 subjects provided by 6 global collaborators. A freely available public database, intended as a resource for researchers studying the immune response to SARS-CoV-2, is where the repertoires were released. The prospective study material was composed of cDNA or gDNA derived from T cells, B-cell-depleted T cells, or PBMCs.

Here is what the overall study found, with its caveats: Clinical and demographic metadata were provided uncurated, with the amount varying by source and participant.

Participants in the prospective study were aged roughly 18 to 100 years, lived in about two dozen United States geographic areas, and enrolled through a virtual design. In the prospective study, cohorts were assigned on the basis of participant-reported clinical history obtained from a screening survey and a study questionnaire. ImmuneRACE Cohort 3 recovered participants were defined by two consecutive negative NP/OP PCR tests, healthcare professional clearance, or symptom resolution. Each participant in the prospective study had whole blood, serum and a nasopharyngeal or oropharyngeal swab collected by mobile phlebotomists. Participants in the prospective study had the option to provide additional blood draws and questionnaires over a roughly 2-month period. Prospective study blood samples were shipped either frozen or at room temperature before DNA extraction. This clone was observed once. The antigen this receptor binds is unknown. Base qualities were left out, and no much larger clone turns up one base away.

TCRbeta CDR3 regions were amplified from genomic DNA using the immunoSEQ Assay, a bias-controlled multiplex PCR. From the authors' description of their analysis: The number of nucleated cells in each sample was estimated from the amplification of reference gene primers within the assay. Sequence reads were collapsed and filtered to measure the absolute abundance of every unique TCRbeta CDR3 rearrangement. For each sample, productive Simpson clonality was calculated as the square root of Simpson's diversity index across productive rearrangements. Imported from immuneACCESS, the table was reduced by TCRdb to in-frame sequences with V and J called. These copies leave out some clones; in studies compared against another copy, an unresolved V gene accounts for under half, and the cause of the remainder is not known. D and trimming come from the DNA, and the V and J calls and clone size come from that table. The sample has approximately 360,000 clones on record, roughly four fifths of them singletons. The leading ten clones occupy approximately 4.7% of the sample.

V is cut back by 4 bases and J by 0 bases, with 12 bases in the junction unmatched. The germline V gene encodes CDR1 MGHRA and CDR2 YSYEKL. From its cysteine to its phenylalanine, the CDR3 spans 19 amino acids. CDR3 DNA is the only sequence kept; it has 57 bases, read in frame from the first base. The TCR was taken from a woman aged 50 to 60 who had recovered from COVID-19. Sample: PBMCs or T cells enriched from blood (not recorded which). Rearrangement joined TRBV4-1 to TRBJ1-6; the central 7 bases match TRBD1. At the DNA level, the sequence is TGCGCCAGCAGCCCCCCACGGGACAGTTCGAACTCCTATAATTCACCCCTCCACTTT. It specifies CASSPPRDSSNSYNSPLHF.